The 23 T cell receptor beta chains below come from one sample, sequenced in a study of vaccination and CD4 T cells after COVID-19. CD4+ T cells that had been cultured provided DNA sequenced with the Oncomine TCR Beta short-read assay. TCRdb called the PCR reads again in MiXCR, with one record for every CDR3 protein. The sample holds almost 20,000 distinct CDR3 sequences; 46% are singletons and the top ten take around 2.9%. Treatment reported: approximately 9-day PBMC culture with coronavirus spike peptide pools or control peptides (ViraFEST assay). These receptors lack a known antigen. Sample: CD4+ T cells from blood, cultured in vitro, taken after SARS-CoV-2 vaccination. The receptors come from a human donor who had recovered from COVID-19.

The rearrangement uses TRBV4-3 and TRBJ2-1, with D unresolved. The CDR3 runs to 12 residues. Germline V gene lookup returns CDR1 LGHNA and CDR2 YSLEER. Trimming left V 1 base short and J 9 bases short, with 7 bases between. The CDR3 nucleotides read TGCGCCAGCAGCCAAGGGGAAGCTGAGCAGTTCTTC. It specifies CASSQGEAEQFF.

The sample holds one count of this clonotype. The chain couples TRBV11-3 to TRBJ2-3; TRBD2 matches 14 bases. The CDR3 consists of 16 residues. Germline V gene sequence: CDR1 SGHNT, CDR2 YENEEA. The V segment lost 5 bases and the J segment 1 base; nucleotides outside the gene matches: 2. The CDR3 spells CASSPGLAGGTDTQYF. Here the CDR3 DNA reads TGTGCCAGCAGCCCGGGACTAGCGGGGGGCACAGATACGCAGTATTTT.

This clonotype was picked up a small number of times. The chain recombines TRBV19 with TRBJ1-2; 8 bases fit TRBD1. The CDR3 spans 12 residues. The V gene end was trimmed by 9 bases and the J gene end by 6 bases; junction bases not matched to a gene: 6. CDR1 and CDR2 from the germline V gene are LNHDA and SQIVND (reference sequence). For the CDR3, the DNA is TGTGCCAGGGGCGACAGGGGCCATGGCTACACCTTC. Translated: CARGDRGHGYTF.

This clonotype appeared a few times. This sequence joins TRBV24-1 and TRBJ1-2; D unclear. This CDR3 spans 12 amino acids. Germline values: CDR1 KGHDR, CDR2 SFDVKD. V was pared by 4 bases and J by 3 bases, with 5 bases between. The CDR3 DNA reads TGTGCCACCAGTGACGGATACTATGGCTACACCTTC. Translated: CATSDGYYGYTF.

This clonotype was observed a few times. This chain's CDR3 is CATGGPIGLNTEAFF. CDR3 nucleotide sequence: TGTGCCACCGGGGGGCCGATCGGCCTGAACACTGAAGCTTTCTTT. The chain links TRBV11-2 to TRBJ1-1; tentatively, D is TRBD1 (6 bases). Trimming left V 10 bases short and J 0 bases short, with 18 bases between. The germline CDR1 and CDR2 sequences are SGHAT and FQNNGV. The CDR3 covers 15 residues.

Only a few counts were recorded for this clonotype. J is TRBJ1-5 and V is TRBV19; unclear D gene. CDR1 is LNHDA and CDR2 is SQIVND in the germline V gene (reference sequence). CDR3 size: 14 residues. The V end lost 5 bases, the J end lost 2 bases, and 10 bases lay between the germline ends. The CDR3 region has the DNA TGTGCCAGTAGTTCCTCCGAGGGCAATCAGCCCCAGCATTTT. Residues: CASSSSEGNQPQHF. The whole variable domain, filled in from reference TRBV19 and TRBJ1-5, reads DGGITQSPKYLFRKEGQNVTLSCEQNLNHDAMYWYRQDPGQGLRLIYYSQIVNDFQKGDIAEGYSVSREKKESFPLTVTSAQKNPTAFYLCASSSSEGNQPQHFGDGTRLSIL.

This rearrangement joins TRBV9 to TRBJ1-6; no firm D call. Germline CDR1 and CDR2: SGDLS and YYNGEE. The CDR3 covers 16 residues. Trimming took off 0 bases at V and 0 bases at J, with 7 bases between the two ends. For the CDR3, the DNA is TGTGCCAGCAGCGTAGGAACGAGCTCCTATAATTCACCCCTCCACTTT. It is translated as CASSVGTSSYNSPLHF.

The chain is built from TRBV20-1 and TRBJ2-7, with D unclear. This CDR3 region has 14 residues. The germline V gene encodes CDR1 DFQATT and CDR2 SNEGSKA (reference sequence). Deletions cut 6 bases from V and 0 bases from J, with 15 bases between. CDR3 residues: CSAGSKPSSYEQYF. The CDR3, as DNA: TGCAGTGCCGGCTCCAAGCCTAGCTCCTACGAGCAGTACTTC.

This clonotype has just a few counts. The chain uses TRBV20-1 and TRBJ2-3, with 7 bases identical to TRBD1. V gave up 6 bases and J gave up 4 bases; unmatched junction bases: 7. CDR1 and CDR2 from the germline V gene are DFQATT and SNEGSKA (reference sequence). The CDR3 spans 13 residues. CDR3 protein: CSAENRGADTQYF. The CDR3 DNA is TGCAGTGCGGAGAACAGGGGAGCAGATACGCAGTATTTT.

The chain uses TRBV11-3 and TRBJ2-5; D is perhaps TRBD2 (6 bases). The CDR3 totals 15 residues. The V gene lost 4 bases and the J gene lost 0 bases, with 12 bases spanning the gap. Germline CDR1 SGHNT, CDR2 YENEEA. The CDR3 loop is CASSSRRLDQETQYF. CDR3 sequence (DNA): TGTGCCAGCAGCTCCCGCCGACTAGACCAAGAGACCCAGTACTTC.

The chain has TRBV19 and TRBJ2-5; unclear D gene. This CDR3 is 11 amino acids long. In germline, CDR1 is LNHDA, CDR2 SQIVND (reference sequence). V lost 6 bases to trimming and J lost 2 bases, with 4 bases between them. CDR3 in DNA: TGTGCCAGTAGCTTACAAGAGACCCAGTACTTC. Translation gives CASSLQETQYF.

This clonotype showed up just a few times. The V gene is TRBV7-2, the J gene TRBJ2-5; TRBD1 agrees at 7 bases. Per germline, CDR1 SGHTA and CDR2 FQGNSA. Losses at the gene ends were 1 base for V and 5 bases for J; bases not matched to a gene: 4. The CDR3 is 14 residues long. The DNA of the CDR3 is TGTGCCAGCAGCTTAGTTAGGGGGCGGGAGACCCAGTACTTC. Translating gives CASSLVRGRETQYF.

This clonotype was seen only a few times. This chain joins TRBV6-1 and TRBJ2-5, with D tentatively TRBD1 (6 bases). Deletions cut 1 base from V and 5 bases from J, with 11 bases between. CDR3 size: 14 residues. Germline V gene lookup returns CDR1 MNHNS and CDR2 SASEGT. The CDR3 here is CASSEGQGWETQYF. The CDR3 nucleotides are TGTGCCAGCAGTGAAGGCCAGGGGTGGGAGACCCAGTACTTC.

The chain carries TRBV15 and TRBJ1-3; D not certain. The germline gives CDR1 LNHNV, CDR2 YYDKDF (reference sequence). V was trimmed by 1 base and J by 7 bases, leaving 8 bases between them. CDR3 size: 13 residues. CDR3 nucleotide sequence: TGTGCCACCAGCAGAGTTCCCCCTAACACCATATATTTT. Protein: CATSRVPPNTIYF.

The gene calls are TRBV12-3 or TRBV12-4 and TRBJ1-2, with TRBD1 as a possible D gene (6 bases). CDR3 length: 14 residues. Trimming removed 5 bases from V and 6 bases from J, with 16 bases in between. The CDR3, as DNA: TGTGCCAGCAGTCACAGGGAGAGCGGCCATGGCTACACCTTC. It encodes CASSHRESGHGYTF.

The genes are TRBV11-3 and TRBJ2-5; D unresolved. CDR1 is SGHNT, CDR2 YENEEA, per germline. The CDR3 spans 17 residues. V dropped 0 bases and J dropped 5 bases, with 19 bases sitting between them. CDR3: CASSLDISTRPWETQYF. The CDR3 DNA reads as TGTGCCAGCAGCTTAGACATATCGACGCGACCCTGGGAGACCCAGTACTTC.

This clonotype appeared a few times. The chain links TRBV7-9 to TRBJ1-1; D may be TRBD1 (6 bases). Germline V gives CDR1 SEHNR, CDR2 FQNEAQ (reference sequence). Deletions cut 6 bases from V and 3 bases from J, with 8 bases between. The length of the CDR3 is 12 residues. In nucleotides, the CDR3 is TGTGCCAGCAGATCAGGGGACACTGAAGCTTTCTTT. Protein sequence: CASRSGDTEAFF.

This chain joins TRBV10-1 and TRBJ1-2; TRBD1 is a possible D gene (6 bases). This CDR3 comprises 13 residues. V was trimmed by 6 bases and J by 2 bases, leaving 10 bases between them. Germline loops: CDR1 WNHNN, CDR2 SYGVQD (reference sequence). The CDR3 bases are TGCGCCAGCAGCACCGGGACAAACTATGGCTACACCTTC. Its translation: CASSTGTNYGYTF.

This clonotype appeared a few times. V and J are TRBV7-2 and TRBJ1-6, with D perhaps TRBD1 (5 bases). V gave up 0 bases and J gave up 6 bases, with 9 bases separating them. CDR1 SGHTA and CDR2 FQGNSA come from the germline V gene. CDR3 length: 15 residues. CDR3: CASSLAGPPNSPLHF. The DNA for the CDR3 is TGTGCCAGCAGCTTAGCGGGACCGCCTAATTCACCCCTCCACTTT. Using reference TRBV7-2 and TRBJ1-6 for the parts outside the CDR3, the full variable domain is GAGVSQSPSNKVTEKGKDVELRCDPISGHTALYWYRQSLGQGLEFLIYFQGNSAPDKSGLPSDRFSAERTGGSVSTLTIQRTQQEDSAVYLCASSLAGPPNSPLHFGNGTRLTVT.

The chain links TRBV27 to TRBJ1-1; 7 bases are a match to TRBD1. The CDR3 has 15 amino acids. Germline lookup yields CDR1 MNHEY and CDR2 SMNVEV (reference sequence). Germline trimming cut 6 bases from V and 3 bases from J; bases unmatched to any gene: 10. As DNA, the CDR3 is TGTGCCAGCAGATTTTTAGGGGGCAGGGACACTGAAGCTTTCTTT. Its translation: CASRFLGGRDTEAFF.

In DNA, the CDR3 is TGCGCCAGCAGCCAAGGACTAGCAGCCTTGAATGAGCAGTTCTTC. Translation gives CASSQGLAALNEQFF. The rearrangement joins TRBV4-3 to TRBJ2-1; 7 bases match TRBD2. The ends lost 1 base at V and 7 bases at J; junction bases unmatched: 7. The CDR3 spans 15 residues. Looked up from germline, CDR1 is LGHNA and CDR2 is YSLEER.

The J gene is TRBJ2-2, the V gene TRBV7-3; D call uncertain. This CDR3 has 19 amino acids. The germline CDR1 and CDR2 sequences are SGHTA and FQGTGA. V was cut by 0 bases and J by 1 base, with 18 bases left in between. The CDR3 protein is CASSLTAGSGLRNTGELFF. In DNA form, the CDR3 reads TGTGCCAGCAGCTTAACGGCTGGGTCTGGGTTGAGGAACACCGGGGAGCTGTTTTTT.

V and J are TRBV6-5 and TRBJ1-6; D perhaps matches TRBD1 (6 bases). Germline-derived CDR1 and CDR2 are MNHEY and SVGAGI. The CDR3 is 15 residues long. V lost 4 bases, J lost 5 bases, and 12 bases lay in between. In nucleotides, the CDR3 is TGTGCCAGCAGTTCCACAGGGACGCATAATTCACCCCTCCACTTT. Translating gives CASSSTGTHNSPLHF.